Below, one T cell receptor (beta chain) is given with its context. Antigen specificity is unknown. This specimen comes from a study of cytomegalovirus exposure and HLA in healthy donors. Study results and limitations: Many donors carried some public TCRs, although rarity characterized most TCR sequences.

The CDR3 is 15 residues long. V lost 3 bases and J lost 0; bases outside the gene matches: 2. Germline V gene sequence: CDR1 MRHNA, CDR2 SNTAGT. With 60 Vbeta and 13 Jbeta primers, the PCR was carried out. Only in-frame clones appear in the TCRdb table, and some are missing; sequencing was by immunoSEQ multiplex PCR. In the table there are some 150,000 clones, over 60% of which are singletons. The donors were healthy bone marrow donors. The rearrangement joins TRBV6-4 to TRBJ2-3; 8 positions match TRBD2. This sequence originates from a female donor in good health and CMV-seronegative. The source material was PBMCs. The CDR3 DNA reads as TGTGCCAGCAGTGAAATAGCGGGAAGCACAGATACGCAGTATTTT. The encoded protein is CASSEIAGSTDTQYF.